This T cell receptor beta chain is drawn from a study of T cell responses to AZD1222 COVID-19 vaccine. Broader study findings: Repertoire collection took place solely once the T cell response had peaked. Spike-spanning, vaccine-associated CD4 TCRs were dominant at 160-218 and 743-854. Donors in the cohort were predominantly white British and more often female, and clonal diversity was possibly underestimated.

About this clone: Its antigen is undetermined.

The CDR3 has 17 amino acids. Germline V gene lookup returns CDR1 MDHEN and CDR2 SYDVKM. Trimming at V came to 8 bases and at J to 1 base, leaving 14 bases not matched to a gene. Profiling relied on immunoSEQ multiplex PCR, and the TCRdb table lists in-frame clones only, not all of them. There are 200,000 or so clones in the sample; more than 75% occur only once, and 2.5% to 3% lies in the top ten. This chain links TRBV28 with TRBJ1-1; 9 nucleotides agree with TRBD1. This TCR derives from an adult in good health. Sequencing used peripheral blood, obtained on day 0 of MenACWY control vaccination. Here the CDR3 DNA reads TGTGCCAGCGGTTCGACAGGGGGGACTTATCCGAACACTGAAGCTTTCTTT. Its protein is CASGSTGGTYPNTEAFF.